This paragraph reports one T cell receptor beta chain. The sample is drawn from a study of control samples from healthy donors and cancer patients. Profiling relied on immunoSEQ multiplex PCR, and the TCRdb table lists in-frame clones only, not all of them. The table has 63,000 or so clones, over 75% seen once. The sample comprised blood. The receptor was isolated from a man aged 50-60 years in good health.

CDR3 nucleotides: TGTGCCAGCGGAAGGGCACAGGGAGCAACTAATGAAAAACTGTTTTTT. It encodes CASGRAQGATNEKLFF. J is TRBJ1-4 and V is TRBV9, with D tentatively TRBD1 (6 bases). Trimming removed 7 bases from V and 0 bases from J, with 16 bases in between. Germline CDR1 reads SGDLS; CDR2 reads YYNGEE. The CDR3 extends over 16 amino acids.